This passage covers 7 T cell receptor beta chains from one sample sequenced in a study of cytomegalovirus exposure and HLA in healthy donors. Here immunoSEQ multiplex PCR was the method, and the copy in TCRdb shows in-frame clones only, minus some. The data show approximately 270,000 clones, nearly 90% seen once. Sequenced material: PBMCs. Receptor source: a woman between 18 and 29 years old in good health and CMV-seronegative.

J is TRBJ2-7 and V is TRBV18; D unclear. The germline gives CDR1 KGHSH, CDR2 LQKENI. The CDR3 is 14 amino acids. Trimming removed 3 bases at V and 4 bases at J, with 13 bases between. CDR3 residues: CASSPPASGYEQYF. CDR3 coding DNA: TGTGCCAGCTCACCCCCTGCGTCTGGTTACGAGCAGTACTTC.

In nucleotides, the CDR3 is TGTGCCAGCAGCTTGCAGGGAGGACGGGGCTACACCTTC. Its translation is CASSLQGGRGYTF. This chain joins TRBV27 and TRBJ1-2, with D perhaps matching TRBD1 (5 bases). Germline loops: CDR1 MNHEY, CDR2 SMNVEV (reference sequence). V was trimmed by 6 bases and J by 8 bases, leaving 16 bases between them. The CDR3 is made up of 13 amino acids.

The chain has TRBV18 and TRBJ1-1, with TRBD1 matching over 10 bases. The V gene's germline CDR1 is KGHSH and CDR2 LQKENI. After removal of 6 bases from V and 6 bases from J, the junction contained 7 bases not matched to a gene. CDR3 length: 14 amino acids. The CDR3 loop is CASSPGQGLSEAFF. CDR3 nucleotide sequence: TGTGCCAGCTCCCCGGGACAGGGGCTTTCTGAAGCTTTCTTT.

This chain links TRBV19 with TRBJ1-1, with D perhaps TRBD1 (5 bases). This CDR3 is 14 amino acids long. Trimming left V 3 bases short and J 1 base short, with 9 bases between. The germline V gene has CDR1 LNHDA and CDR2 SQIVND (reference sequence). DNA of the CDR3: TGTGCCAGTAGTATCGTGACAGCGAACACTGAAGCTTTCTTT. Amino acid sequence: CASSIVTANTEAFF. Variable domain in full (rest from reference TRBV19 and TRBJ1-1): DGGITQSPKYLFRKEGQNVTLSCEQNLNHDAMYWYRQDPGQGLRLIYYSQIVNDFQKGDIAEGYSVSREKKESFPLTVTSAQKNPTAFYLCASSIVTANTEAFFGQGTRLTVV.

The rearrangement joins TRBV7-8 to TRBJ2-2; no firm D call. The V end was cut by 0 bases, the J end by 6 bases, with 8 bases between. Germline V CDR1 and CDR2: SGHVS, FQNEAQ. The CDR3 has 14 residues. The CDR3 sequence is CASSLAVSAGELFF. Here the CDR3 DNA reads TGTGCCAGCAGCTTAGCTGTGAGTGCCGGGGAGCTGTTTTTT.

The chain couples TRBV4-1 to TRBJ2-5, with TRBD2 matching over 12 bases. This CDR3 is built from 18 residues. Germline V gene data show CDR1 as MGHRA and CDR2 as YSYEKL. The V and J ends lost 1 base and 2 bases, in that order; junction bases with no gene match: 8. The CDR3 here is CASSQGRLAGGRQETQYF. CDR3 sequence (DNA): TGCGCCAGCAGCCAAGGGAGGCTAGCGGGGGGGCGACAAGAGACCCAGTACTTC.

The rearrangement uses TRBV5-1 and TRBJ1-2; D call uncertain. The V gene lost 4 bases and the J gene lost 4 bases, with 11 bases spanning the gap. The CDR3 has 13 residues. The germline V gene encodes CDR1 SGHRS and CDR2 YFSETQ. CDR3 nucleotides: TGCGCCAGCAGCCCGACACCCGGCTATGGCTACACCTTC. Protein product: CASSPTPGYGYTF.